The source of this T cell receptor (beta chain) is a study of blood T cell repertoires in COVID-19. Study in general: Italy, Spain and the United States were the sources of the convalescent and acute COVID-19 samples.

This CDR3 is built from 15 residues. The V gene end was trimmed by 0 bases and the J gene end by 8 bases; junction bases not matched to a gene: 10. Germline V gives CDR1 SGHRS, CDR2 YFSETQ. The table came from immunoSEQ multiplex PCR; TCRdb's copy has only in-frame clones and leaves some out. Among approximately 150,000 clones listed, 82% were seen once. The chain carries TRBV5-1 and TRBJ1-1, with 7 bases lining up with TRBD1. Sequenced material: PBMCs or T cells enriched from blood (not recorded which). The origin of this receptor is a man in his sixties who had recovered from COVID-19. CDR3 nucleotide sequence: TGCGCCAGCAGCTTGGTAGGTTTCGGGACAGAAGAAGCTTTCTTT. This gives the protein CASSLVGFGTEEAFF.